This record looks at one T cell receptor beta chain sequence and its context. These data are taken from a study of beta chain features in type 1 diabetes. The study reverse transcribed the entire isolated RNA, so it sequenced expressed TCRB transcripts. Sequenced by immunoSEQ multiplex PCR; TCRdb stores in-frame clones only, minus some. Of about 350,000 clones listed, around 20% are singletons. Material: naive CD4+ T cells from blood. The clonotype was recovered from a woman in her late teens or twenties in good health.

CDR3 sequence (DNA): TGTGCCAGCAGTTTATCGGGAGCAGGGGGCTTGAATGAGCAGTTCTTC. This sequence encodes CASSLSGAGGLNEQFF. J is TRBJ2-1 and V is TRBV27; 8 bases line up with TRBD1. J gave up 7 bases and V 0 bases, and 8 bases lay outside the gene matches. Germline CDR1 and CDR2: MNHEY and SMNVEV (reference sequence). CDR3 length: 16 residues.